Described below is a single T cell receptor (beta chain) sequence and its context. This entry is derived from a study of blood T cell repertoires in COVID-19. On the study more broadly: The United States, Italy and Spain supplied acute and convalescent COVID-19 samples. Sources were T cells, B-cell-depleted T cells, or PBMCs; the material itself was cDNA or gDNA.

In the original workflow: Counts of nucleated cells, estimated from reference gene primer amplification, were obtained. Using immunoSEQ multiplex PCR, the repertoire was profiled, and TCRdb retains in-frame clones only, with some absent. V, J and clone size were drawn from that table, and D and trimming were deduced from the DNA. The table has some 70,000 clones, 80% to 90% seen once. Source material: peripheral blood. This clonotype originated in a woman aged 65 to 85 with acute or convalescent COVID-19.

The CDR3 loop is CASSRGRQSYEQYF. The CDR3 nucleotides are TGTGCCAGCAGCCGCGGGAGGCAATCCTACGAGCAGTACTTC. The rearrangement joins TRBV6-5 to TRBJ2-7, with TRBD2 identical over 8 bases. The V and J ends lost 6 bases and 1 base, in that order; junction bases with no gene match: 5. The CDR3 consists of 14 residues. Germline V CDR1 and CDR2: MNHEY, SVGAGI.